What follows are 9 T cell receptor beta chains derived from one specimen sequenced in a study of cytomegalovirus exposure and HLA in healthy donors. The primer mix had 60 Vbeta and 13 Jbeta primers. Assay used: immunoSEQ multiplex PCR; TCRdb lists only in-frame clones, some missing. The sample includes over 200,000 clones, 70% to 85% seen only once; the top ten take about 0.6%. Sequenced material: PBMCs. The receptors originated from a woman in her forties in good health and CMV-seronegative.

This clone was found once. V gene TRBV5-1 combines with J gene TRBJ2-3; tentative D call: TRBD1 (6 bases). The V gene lost 2 bases and the J gene lost 2 bases, with 12 bases spanning the gap. The CDR3 totals 15 residues. CDR1 is SGHRS and CDR2 is YFSETQ in the germline V gene. The DNA for the CDR3 is TGCGCCAGCAGCTTTGGTGACAGGAACACAGATACGCAGTATTTT. Its protein product is CASSFGDRNTDTQYF.

V usage is TRBV28 and J usage is TRBJ2-7; D perhaps matches TRBD1 (7 bases). V was trimmed by 2 bases and J by 2 bases, leaving 13 bases between them. From germline, CDR1 is MDHEN and CDR2 SYDVKM. The CDR3 runs to 15 residues. CDR3 DNA sequence: TGTGCCAGCAGTTTACGGCAGGGGGGCGCCTACGAGCAGTACTTC. It specifies CASSLRQGGAYEQYF.

This chain joins TRBV27 and TRBJ1-6, with TRBD1 as a possible D gene (5 bases). Germline CDR1 and CDR2: MNHEY and SMNVEV (reference sequence). V lost 0 bases and J lost 4, with 16 bases in between. This CDR3 is built from 18 residues. CDR3 protein: CASSLSIDSLPYNSPLHF. For the CDR3, the DNA is TGTGCCAGCAGTTTATCGATTGACAGTCTCCCTTATAATTCACCCCTCCACTTT.

The gene calls are TRBV11-3 and TRBJ2-2, with 9 nucleotides matching TRBD1. The germline gives CDR1 SGHNT, CDR2 YENEEA. The trim removed 5 bases at V and 13 bases at J, leaving 11 bases unmatched. The CDR3 runs 14 residues. CDR3 in DNA: TGTGCCAGCAGCATTACAGGGGGCGAAGTCGTGCTGTTTTTT. Translating it yields CASSITGGEVVLFF.

The chain is built from TRBV6-5 and TRBJ2-2; D uncertain. In germline, CDR1 is MNHEY, CDR2 SVGAGI. V lost 6 bases, J lost 2 bases, and 13 bases lay in between. This CDR3 is built from 15 residues. This chain's CDR3 is CASRLITLNTGELFF. CDR3 coding DNA: TGTGCCAGCAGACTCATAACGCTCAACACCGGGGAGCTGTTTTTT.

The table lists this clone with a few counts. The chain joins TRBV5-1 to TRBJ1-3; D remains ambiguous. Germline V lookup: CDR1 SGHRS, CDR2 YFSETQ. The length of the CDR3 is 15 residues. V was clipped by 4 bases and J by 0 bases, with 11 bases between them. This CDR3 is CASSPLPLSGNTIYF. In DNA form, the CDR3 reads TGCGCCAGCAGCCCACTCCCTCTCTCTGGAAACACCATATATTTT.

The chain uses TRBV29-1 and TRBJ2-1, with D tentatively TRBD2 (6 bases). V shed 6 bases and J shed 6 bases, with 9 bases lying between them. Germline V gene data show CDR1 as SQVTM and CDR2 as ANQGSEA. This CDR3 spans 11 amino acids. DNA for the CDR3: TGCAGCGTGACTAGTATCAATGAGCAGTTCTTC. Protein: CSVTSINEQFF.

The V call is TRBV28, the J call TRBJ1-6; D is possibly TRBD1 (5 bases). Germline V lookup: CDR1 MDHEN, CDR2 SYDVKM. There are 18 residues in the CDR3. V was shortened by 8 bases and J by 0 bases, with 20 bases between the two germline ends. The CDR3 nucleotides read TGTGCCAGCGCAACCCTAACCAGGGTTCCCTCCTATAATTCACCCCTCCACTTT. Amino acids: CASATLTRVPSYNSPLHF.

Only one count was recorded for this clone. This chain joins TRBV10-3 and TRBJ1-1; D uncertain. V lost 0 bases and J lost 0, with 5 bases in between. This CDR3 region has 14 residues. CDR1 is ENHRY and CDR2 is SYGVKD in the germline V gene. The CDR3 loop reads CAISESNMNTEAFF. The CDR3, as DNA: TGTGCCATCAGTGAGTCGAACATGAACACTGAAGCTTTCTTT.